These 2 T cell receptor beta chains came from one sample sequenced in a study of blood T cell repertoires in COVID-19. This table comes from immunoSEQ multiplex PCR, and its TCRdb copy is limited to in-frame clones, with some not included. The sample contains about 170,000 clones, about 88% of which appear only once. Sequencing was performed on peripheral blood. The receptors originated from a man aged 50 to 59 who had recovered from COVID-19.

This sequence joins TRBV27 and TRBJ1-4, with D possibly being TRBD1 (6 bases). Germline assignment: CDR1 MNHEY and CDR2 SMNVEV (reference sequence). The CDR3 runs to 15 residues. V dropped 4 bases and J dropped 2 bases, with 11 bases sitting between them. The CDR3 DNA follows: TGTGCCAGCAGTTCCCTGGACAGCACTAATGAAAAACTGTTTTTT. It is translated as CASSSLDSTNEKLFF.

This sequence joins TRBV6-5 and TRBJ2-3; TRBD2 matches at 10 bases. CDR1 is MNHEY, CDR2 SVGAGI, per germline. The length of the CDR3 is 15 residues. With V trimmed by 7 bases and J by 2 bases, 6 bases remained unmatched. As DNA, the CDR3 is TGTGCCAGCAAGAGCGGGAGGGCTCACACAGATACGCAGTATTTT. It codes for CASKSGRAHTDTQYF.